This entry is about one TCR beta chain. No antigen is known for it. Per-base qualities were not stored, and no clone one base away is much larger. The immunoSEQ Assay, a bias-controlled multiplex PCR, was used to amplify TCRbeta CDR3 regions from genomic DNA. On the authors' methods: The number of nucleated cells in each sample was estimated by amplification of reference gene primers within the assay. Sequence reads were collapsed and filtered to measure the absolute abundance of every unique TCRbeta CDR3 rearrangement. For each sample, productive Simpson clonality was calculated by taking the square root of Simpson's diversity index across productive rearrangements. TCRdb's version of the immuneACCESS table is confined to in-frame rearrangements and falls short of the full clone set. An unresolved V gene accounts for under half of the shortfall where checked; the remainder is of unknown origin. The D gene and trimming were derived from the DNA, and the V and J assignments and clone size from that table. In this sample the table shows roughly 11,000 clones, 75% to 90% of which occur a single time. The top ten clonotypes cover approximately 10% of the sample.

The sample originates from a study of blood T cell repertoires in COVID-19 (dated by TCRdb to 2019 to 2021). About the study as a whole: Samples covering the acute and convalescent phases of COVID-19 were provided by collaborators in the United States, Italy and Spain. Where available, HLA class I and class II types were obtained from metadata supplied by the sample provider rather than from assay-based typing. A freely available public database, intended as a resource for researchers studying the immune response to SARS-CoV-2, is where the repertoires were released. The sample metadata nearly always contained a de-identified subject ID, COVID-19 status, age in years and sex. The material from the prospective study consisted of cDNA or gDNA derived from T cells, B-cell-depleted T cells, or PBMCs. The dataset comprised deeply sampled blood TCRbeta repertoires from subjects exposed to, actively infected with, or recovered from COVID-19. Samples came from the ongoing ImmuneRACE study (first 160 participants) plus 1,254 subjects from 6 global collaborators.

The collaborating institutions used their own protocols to collect whole blood in K2EDTA tubes. For TCRbeta analysis, collaborator samples were shipped as frozen whole blood, as isolated PBMCs, or as DNA extracted from either sample type. Germline trimming amounts to 5 bases on V and 0 bases on J, with 6 as the count of junction bases outside the gene matches. From the cysteine through the phenylalanine, the CDR3 covers 15 amino acids. Only CDR3 DNA remains: 45 bases, in frame from the first base. Sequences SGHRS (CDR1) and YFSETQ (CDR2) are obtained from the germline V gene. What the authors observed across the whole study: How much clinical and demographic metadata was included differed by source and by participant, and the metadata was provided uncurated.

Source material: peripheral blood. The rearranged chain carries TRBV5-1 and TRBJ1-1; TRBD1 matches 8 bases in the middle. The clonotype was recovered from a human donor in a cohort sampled during active COVID-19. For the CDR3, the sequence is CASSWTGSMNTEAFF. In nucleotide form, the sequence is TGCGCCAGCAGTTGGACAGGGTCGATGAACACTGAAGCTTTCTTT.